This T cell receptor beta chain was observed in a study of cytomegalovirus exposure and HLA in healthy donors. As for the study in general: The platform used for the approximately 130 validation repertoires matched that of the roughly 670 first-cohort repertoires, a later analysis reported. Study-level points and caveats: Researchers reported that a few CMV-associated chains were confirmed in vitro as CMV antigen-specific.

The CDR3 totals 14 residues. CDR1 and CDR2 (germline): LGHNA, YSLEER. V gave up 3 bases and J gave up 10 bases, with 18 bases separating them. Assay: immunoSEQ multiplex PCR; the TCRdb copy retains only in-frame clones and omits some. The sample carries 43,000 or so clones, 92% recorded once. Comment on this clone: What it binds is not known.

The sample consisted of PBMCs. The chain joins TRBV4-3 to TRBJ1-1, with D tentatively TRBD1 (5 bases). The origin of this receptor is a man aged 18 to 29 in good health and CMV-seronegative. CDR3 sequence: CASSQSQGGGGAFF. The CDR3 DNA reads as TGCGCCAGCAGCCAGTCTCAGGGAGGCGGGGGAGCTTTCTTT.